Reported below is one T cell receptor beta chain. Its antigen remains unidentified. Generated by immunoSEQ multiplex PCR, the TCRdb table keeps only in-frame clones and is missing some. The data show around 1,000,000 clones, with roughly 80% seen just once and almost 0.9% held by the top ten. The data were taken from a study of shared clonotypes between healthy human individuals. Points from the study as a whole: The study generally estimated greater richness for naive than memory subsets.

The length of the CDR3 is 13 residues. Per germline, CDR1 GTSNPN and CDR2 SVGIG (reference sequence). The trim removed 8 bases at V and 7 bases at J, leaving 9 bases unmatched. This chain connects TRBV30 to TRBJ2-1; 9 nucleotides agree with TRBD1. This TCR was recovered from a man aged 18 to 35 in good health. Some clones in this sample may be carry-over from other donors' samples. Sample: memory CD4+ T cells from PBMCs. The sample's subset: CD45RA-negative fraction. CDR3 region: CARDRAAFNEQFF. The CDR3 DNA is TGTGCCCGGGACAGGGCGGCTTTTAATGAGCAGTTCTTC. The variable domain in full, completed from reference TRBV30 and TRBJ2-1, reads SQTIHQWPATLVQPVGSPLSLECTVEGTSNPNLYWYRQAAGRGLQLLFYSVGIGQISSEVPQNLSASRPQDRQFILSSKKLLLSDSGFYLCARDRAAFNEQFFGPGTRLTVL.